This entry concerns a single T cell receptor beta chain. The data derive from a study of blood T cell repertoires in COVID-19. About the research overall: Sites in the United States, Italy and Spain provided acute and convalescent COVID-19 samples. Nucleic acid was either cDNA or gDNA, and it came from T cells, B-cell-depleted T cells, or PBMCs.

CDR1 and CDR2 from the germline V gene are LGHDT and YNNKEL (reference sequence). The V gene lost 6 bases and the J gene lost 0 bases, with 14 bases spanning the gap. This CDR3 contains 15 residues. It was during active infection that Seattle patients were enrolled and then longitudinally followed. Per the study methods: Cell counts per sample came from amplifying reference gene primers. TCRdb's copy holds only in-frame clones and misses some; the assay was immunoSEQ multiplex PCR. The D gene and trimming were derived from the DNA, and the V and J assignments and clone size from that table. The table has roughly 150,000 clones, about 83% seen once.

The chain is built from TRBV3-1 (or the pseudogene TRBV3-2) and TRBJ2-5; tentative D call: TRBD1 (6 bases). This TCR was recovered from a woman in her 70s with COVID-19, enrolled during active disease. The sample consisted of peripheral blood. CDR3 nucleotides: TGTGCCAGCAGTCTTCACAGGGAAAACCAAGAGACCCAGTACTTC. Its protein is CASSLHRENQETQYF.